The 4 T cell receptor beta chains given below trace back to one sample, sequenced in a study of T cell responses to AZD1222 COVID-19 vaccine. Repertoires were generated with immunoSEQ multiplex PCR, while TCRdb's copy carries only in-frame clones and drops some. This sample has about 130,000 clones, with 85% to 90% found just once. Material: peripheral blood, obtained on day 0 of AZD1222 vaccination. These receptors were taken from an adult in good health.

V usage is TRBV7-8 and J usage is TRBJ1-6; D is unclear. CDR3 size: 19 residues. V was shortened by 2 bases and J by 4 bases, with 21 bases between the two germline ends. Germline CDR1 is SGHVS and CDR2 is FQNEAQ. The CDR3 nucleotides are TGTGCCAGCAGCTTAAAAACCGTCCCGACGGGCATTTATAATTCACCCCTCCACTTT. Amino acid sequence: CASSLKTVPTGIYNSPLHF.

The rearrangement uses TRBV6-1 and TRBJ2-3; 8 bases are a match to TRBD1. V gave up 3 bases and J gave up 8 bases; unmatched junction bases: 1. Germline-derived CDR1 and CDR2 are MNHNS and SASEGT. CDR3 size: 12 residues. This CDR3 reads CASSDQGATQYF. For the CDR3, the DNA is TGTGCCAGCAGTGATCAGGGGGCTACGCAGTATTTT.

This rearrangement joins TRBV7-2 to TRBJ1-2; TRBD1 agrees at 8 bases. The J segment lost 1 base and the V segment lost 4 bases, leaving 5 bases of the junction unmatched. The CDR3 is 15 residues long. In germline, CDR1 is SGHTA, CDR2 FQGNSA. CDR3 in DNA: TGTGCCAGCAGCTCGGGACAGGCCATTAACTATGGCTACACCTTC. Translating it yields CASSSGQAINYGYTF.

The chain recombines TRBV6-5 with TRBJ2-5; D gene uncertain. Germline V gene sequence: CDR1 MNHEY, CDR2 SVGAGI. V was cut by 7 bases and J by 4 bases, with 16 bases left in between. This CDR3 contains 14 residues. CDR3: CASKVWRLGETQYF. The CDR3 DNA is TGTGCCAGCAAAGTATGGCGTTTAGGAGAGACCCAGTACTTC.